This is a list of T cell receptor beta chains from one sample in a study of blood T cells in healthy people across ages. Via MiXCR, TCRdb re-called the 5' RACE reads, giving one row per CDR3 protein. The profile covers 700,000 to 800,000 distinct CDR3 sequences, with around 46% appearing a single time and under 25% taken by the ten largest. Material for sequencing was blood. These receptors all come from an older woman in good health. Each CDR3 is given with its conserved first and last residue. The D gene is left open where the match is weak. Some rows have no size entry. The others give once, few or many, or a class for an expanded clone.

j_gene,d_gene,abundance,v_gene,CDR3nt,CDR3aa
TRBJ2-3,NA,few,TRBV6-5,TGTGCCAGCAGTTATAGCGGACAGCTCACAGATACGCAGTATTTT,CASSYSGQLTDTQYF
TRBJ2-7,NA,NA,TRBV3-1,TGTGCCAGCAGCCAGACAGGTTCTATCGAGCAGTACTTC,CASSQTGSIEQYF
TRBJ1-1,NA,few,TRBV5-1,TGCGCCAGCAGCTTGTACGACTCCCCCACTGAAGCTTTCTTT,CASSLYDSPTEAFF
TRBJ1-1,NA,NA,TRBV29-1,TGCAGCGTTGTGGGGGCAGTTGCTGAAGCTTTCTTT,CSVVGAVAEAFF
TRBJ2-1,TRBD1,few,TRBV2,TGTGCCAGCAGTGAACGGACAGGGAGCTACAATGAGCAGTTCTTC,CASSERTGSYNEQFF
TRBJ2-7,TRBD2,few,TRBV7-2,TGTGCCAGCAGCGCCCGACTAGCGGGAGTCGAGCAGTACTTC,CASSARLAGVEQYF
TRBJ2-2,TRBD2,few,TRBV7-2,TGTGCCAGCAGCTTACTAGCGGGGGGTACCGGGGAGCTGTTTTTT,CASSLLAGGTGELFF
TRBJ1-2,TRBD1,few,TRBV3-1,TGTGCCAGCAGCCCGAGGGACAGGAAGAACTATGGCTACACCTTC,CASSPRDRKNYGYTF
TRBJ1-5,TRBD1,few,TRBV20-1,TGCAGTGCTAAACCCGGGACAGGGGGCACACCCCAGCATTTT,CSAKPGTGGTPQHF
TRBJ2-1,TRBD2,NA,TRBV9,TGTGCCAGCAGCCCGCCCTGGCAAGCGGGGGGTAATGAGCAGTTCTTC,CASSPPWQAGGNEQFF